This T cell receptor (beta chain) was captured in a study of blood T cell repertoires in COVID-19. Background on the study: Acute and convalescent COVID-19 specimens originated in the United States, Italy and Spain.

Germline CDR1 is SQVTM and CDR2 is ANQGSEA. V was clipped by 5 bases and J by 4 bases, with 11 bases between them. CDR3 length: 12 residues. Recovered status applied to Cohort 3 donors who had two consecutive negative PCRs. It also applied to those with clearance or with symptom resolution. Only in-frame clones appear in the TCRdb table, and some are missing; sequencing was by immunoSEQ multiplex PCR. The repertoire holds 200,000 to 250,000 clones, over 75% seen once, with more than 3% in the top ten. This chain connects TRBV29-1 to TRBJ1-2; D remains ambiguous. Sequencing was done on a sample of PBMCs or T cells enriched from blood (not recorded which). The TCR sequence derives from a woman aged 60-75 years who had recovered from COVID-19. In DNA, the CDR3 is TGCAGCGTTCGCTCACGGGGCTATGGCTACACCTTC. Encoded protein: CSVRSRGYGYTF. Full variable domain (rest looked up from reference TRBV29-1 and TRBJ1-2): SAVISQKPSRDICQRGTSLTIQCQVDSQVTMMFWYRQQPGQSLTLIATANQGSEATYESGFVIDKFPISRPNLTFSTLTVSNMSPEDSSIYLCSVRSRGYGYTFGSGTRLTVV.